Listed below are T cell receptor beta chains from one sample, sequenced in a study of CXCR3-negative and CXCR3-positive naive CD8 T cells. Reprocessing the 5' RACE reads, TCRdb reports a single entry for every CDR3 protein and omits DNA. Its listing shows about 6,700 distinct CDR3 sequences. The sequenced sample was naive CXCR3- CD8+ T cells from blood. The receptors stem from a human donor in good health. Some clones in this sample may be carry-over from other donors' samples. Both conserved end residues are part of each CDR3. Each record gives: clone size, V gene, J gene, CDR3 protein. Expanded clones are given a class, and other clones once, few, many or no size at all.

-	TRBV7-6	TRBJ2-1	CASSLGGLAGANEQFF
-	TRBV29-1	TRBJ2-1	CSVTGAGWYEQFF
-	TRBV19	TRBJ1-2	CASSVDRDGGYTF
medium-sized	TRBV29-1	TRBJ2-7	CSVYGQGHFEQYF
-	TRBV5-1	TRBJ2-7	CASSLADRAHEQYF
-	TRBV6-5	TRBJ2-1	CASSSRMNEQFF
medium-sized	TRBV5-1	TRBJ1-1	CASRTGTGDTEAFF
medium-sized	TRBV19	TRBJ2-5	CASSIWLEETQYF
medium-sized	TRBV7-9	TRBJ1-4	CASSSRDRGATNEKLFF
-	TRBV3-1	TRBJ1-5	CASSQDREQPQHF
-	TRBV29-1	TRBJ2-2	CSARQGNTGELFF
medium-sized	TRBV6-5	TRBJ2-1	CASSYQQGNEQFF
medium-sized	TRBV10-3	TRBJ2-2	CAIREAGLNTGELFF
-	TRBV2	TRBJ2-7	CASEGAEYEQYF
medium-sized	TRBV5-1	TRBJ2-7	CASSLVGTTYEQYF
medium-sized	TRBV12-3/TRBV12-4	TRBJ2-2	CASSLDRGTGELFF
medium-sized	TRBV11-2	TRBJ1-2	CASSSQDQPPGYTF
-	TRBV10-3	TRBJ2-3	CAIGAGADTQYF
-	TRBV7-9	TRBJ2-7	CASSFPDDRPSYEQYF
medium-sized	TRBV28	TRBJ2-1	CASSLPLEIAGTSSYNEQFF
-	TRBV20-1	TRBJ2-7	CSASRRDRMRYEQYF
medium-sized	TRBV12-3/TRBV12-4	TRBJ1-2	CASSFRGDGYTF
medium-sized	TRBV4-1	TRBJ1-1	CASSQDRGPNTEAFF
-	TRBV29-1	TRBJ2-1	CSVDPLNSYNEQFF
-	TRBV11-1	TRBJ2-1	CASSLGPPYNEQFF
medium-sized	TRBV15	TRBJ2-4	CATSRVRQLLLQNIQYF
medium-sized	TRBV11-2	TRBJ2-3	CASSLGPWGGTSTDTQYF
-	TRBV5-1	TRBJ2-7	CASSLVPSSNREQYF
medium-sized	TRBV16	TRBJ2-7	CASSQLALPYEQYF
-	TRBV6-5	TRBJ2-2	CASSTSGGAYTGELFF
-	TRBV5-1	TRBJ1-1	CASSLTGPNTEVFF
-	TRBV12-3/TRBV12-4	TRBJ2-7	CASRLQGNEQYF
medium-sized	TRBV18	TRBJ2-7	CASSPPGLAGVYEQYF
-	TRBV20-1	TRBJ2-2	CSARKGTGELFF
medium-sized	TRBV3-1	TRBJ2-2	CASSPGGLNTGELFF
medium-sized	TRBV15	TRBJ2-3	CATSKTSVSTDTQYF
-	TRBV27	TRBJ1-1	CASSFVGQVAEAFF
medium-sized	TRBV20-1	TRBJ2-7	CSAGPPGHPYEQYF
-	TRBV28	TRBJ2-7	CASGGSYEQYF
-	TRBV29-1	TRBJ2-5	CSVERENQETQYF
medium-sized	TRBV7-9	TRBJ2-1	CASSFAGGPYNEQFF
-	TRBV29-1	TRBJ2-3	CSGSGSADTQYF
medium-sized	TRBV7-3	TRBJ2-1	CASSLSVGDYEQFF
-	TRBV7-9	TRBJ2-5	CASSHDGDQETQYF
medium-sized	TRBV5-1	TRBJ2-2	CASRPPQGPNTGELFF
medium-sized	TRBV29-1	TRBJ2-7	CSVTGWGPSYEQYF
-	TRBV6-5	TRBJ2-7	CASSYSRRDEQYF
medium-sized	TRBV29-1	TRBJ2-7	CSVVTGLDYEQYF
medium-sized	TRBV12-5	TRBJ2-1	CASGLPPGTSFEQFF
-	TRBV12-3/TRBV12-4	TRBJ1-5	CASSRVGQGDQPQHF
medium-sized	TRBV29-1	TRBJ2-2	CSARDYGVTGELFF
-	TRBV7-9	TRBJ2-7	CASSFGDTEQYF
medium-sized	TRBV20-1	TRBJ1-1	CSAPGQGAGTEAFF
medium-sized	TRBV19	TRBJ1-5	CASGHREDEPQHF
medium-sized	TRBV7-9	TRBJ2-3	CASSSRESPTDTQYF
-	TRBV29-1	TRBJ2-3	CSVGLAGSTDTQYF
medium-sized	TRBV28	TRBJ2-1	CASSKTLAGVLEQFF
medium-sized	TRBV11-2	TRBJ2-3	CASSRTSDTQYF
medium-sized	TRBV29-1	TRBJ2-7	CSVEDLLTYEQYF